What follows are 27 T cell receptor beta chains derived from one specimen sequenced in a study of cytomegalovirus exposure and HLA in healthy donors. PCR used 60 Vbeta primers and 13 Jbeta primers. Sequencing was performed with immunoSEQ multiplex PCR; in TCRdb, only in-frame clones are kept and a portion is missing. The top ten hold roughly 1% of the sample, which has hundreds of thousands of clones, around 89% seen once. Specimen: PBMCs. Receptors were obtained from a woman aged 18-35 years in good health and CMV-seronegative.

The V call is TRBV7-9, the J call TRBJ2-1; 9 bases line up with TRBD2. The germline CDR1 and CDR2 sequences are SEHNR and FQNEAQ (reference sequence). CDR3 size: 16 residues. Germline trimming cut 1 base from V and 5 bases from J; bases unmatched to any gene: 6. The CDR3 region has the DNA TGTGCCAGCAGCTTAGGGTCGGCGGGGGGGAACAATGAGCAGTTCTTC. This sequence encodes CASSLGSAGGNNEQFF. The full variable domain, in which reference TRBV7-9 and TRBJ2-1 provide the parts outside the CDR3, is DTGVSQNPRHKITKRGQNVTFRCDPISEHNRLYWYRQTLGQGPEFLTYFQNEAQLEKSRLLSDRFSAERPKGSFSTLEIQRTEQGDSAMYLCASSLGSAGGNNEQFFGPGTRLTVL.

The rearrangement uses TRBV9 and TRBJ1-1; D is undetermined. Germline lookup yields CDR1 SGDLS and CDR2 YYNGEE. This CDR3 has 13 residues. Trimming cost V 4 bases and J 1 base, with 8 bases left between them. DNA of the CDR3: TGTGCCAGCAGCCGAGGAGAGAACACTGAAGCTTTCTTT. It encodes CASSRGENTEAFF.

The count of this clone is one. Different DNA sequences within this sample yield the same CDR3. The rearrangement links TRBV7-9 to TRBJ2-5; 7 bases are a match to TRBD1. Per germline, CDR1 SEHNR and CDR2 FQNEAQ (reference sequence). The V and J ends lost 3 bases and 2 bases, in that order; junction bases with no gene match: 3. CDR3 length equals 14 residues. The CDR3 here is CASSFGRGQETQYF. For the CDR3, the DNA is TGTGCCAGCAGCTTCGGCAGGGGGCAAGAGACCCAGTACTTC.

The gene calls are TRBV7-8 and TRBJ2-5; D is perhaps TRBD1 (7 bases). Germline values: CDR1 SGHVS, CDR2 FQNEAQ. Trimming took off 1 base at V and 5 bases at J, with 20 bases between the two ends. This CDR3 is 17 amino acids long. CDR3 in amino acids: CASSLVGTAYSGETQYF. The CDR3 DNA reads TGTGCCAGCAGCTTAGTCGGGACAGCCTACAGCGGGGAGACCCAGTACTTC.

The chain employs TRBV11-2 and TRBJ1-2; D uncertain. Trimming took off 0 bases at V and 4 bases at J, with 9 bases between the two ends. CDR3 length equals 14 residues. Germline V gene data show CDR1 as SGHAT and CDR2 as FQNNGV. As DNA, the CDR3 is TGTGCCAGCAGCTTAGAGAACTGGAGCTATGGCTACACCTTC. It translates to CASSLENWSYGYTF.

The genes are TRBV10-1 and TRBJ2-1, with a tentative D call TRBD1 (5 bases). Per germline, CDR1 WNHNN and CDR2 SYGVQD (reference sequence). The CDR3 is 11 residues long. V shed 4 bases and J shed 9 bases, with 7 bases lying between them. The CDR3 reads CASSGGAEQFF. Here the CDR3 DNA reads TGCGCCAGCAGTGGTGGGGCTGAGCAGTTCTTC.

V gene TRBV28 combines with J gene TRBJ1-1; 9 bases align to TRBD1. This CDR3 contains 15 residues. From germline, CDR1 is MDHEN and CDR2 SYDVKM. The junction had 10 bases not matched to a gene; V was cut back by 5 bases and J by 6 bases. The CDR3, as DNA: TGTGCCAGCAGTCAAATGACAGGGGGGTACTCTGAAGCTTTCTTT. It translates to CASSQMTGGYSEAFF. Filled out from reference TRBV28 and TRBJ1-1, the complete variable domain reads DVKVTQSSRYLVKRTGEKVFLECVQDMDHENMFWYRQDPGLGLRLIYFSYDVKMKEKGDIPEGYSVSREKKERFSLILESASTNQTSMYLCASSQMTGGYSEAFFGQGTRLTVV.

This chain joins TRBV10-1 and TRBJ1-1; possibly TRBD1 for D (5 bases). Trimming removed 4 bases from V and 3 bases from J, with 9 bases in between. Germline V gene data show CDR1 as WNHNN and CDR2 as SYGVQD (reference sequence). The CDR3 runs 13 residues. As DNA, the CDR3 is TGCGCCAGCAGTGCCGACAGCTACACTGAAGCTTTCTTT. Amino acids: CASSADSYTEAFF.

J is TRBJ2-5 and V is TRBV5-1, with 7 nucleotides matching TRBD1. J gave up 3 bases and V 4 bases, and 9 bases lay outside the gene matches. The CDR3 runs to 15 residues. CDR1 SGHRS and CDR2 YFSETQ come from the germline V gene. The CDR3 sequence: CASSLTRQGEETQYF. The CDR3 coding sequence is TGCGCCAGCAGCCTGACCAGACAGGGAGAAGAGACCCAGTACTTC.

The chain employs TRBV6-6 and TRBJ2-7, with 12 bases matching TRBD2. Trimming took 2 bases from V and 4 from J; bases not matched to a gene: 3. The CDR3 runs 15 residues. Germline CDR1 reads MNHNY; CDR2 reads SVGAGI (reference sequence). The CDR3 is CASSYTTSGRYEQYF. The CDR3 DNA reads TGTGCCAGCAGTTACACTACTAGCGGGAGGTACGAGCAGTACTTC.

The rearrangement joins TRBV6-5 to TRBJ1-3; 11 bases are a match to TRBD1. Trimming at V came to 2 bases and at J to 4 bases, leaving 4 bases not matched to a gene. The CDR3 has 16 amino acids. Looked up from germline, CDR1 is MNHEY and CDR2 is SVGAGI. The CDR3 coding sequence is TGTGCCAGCAGTTACCACAGGGACAGGGGGGGAAACACCATATATTTT. It yields the protein CASSYHRDRGGNTIYF.

The chain is built from TRBV23-1 and TRBJ1-1; 10 positions agree with TRBD1. TRBV23-1 is an ORF for which the function is uncertain. Unmatched junction bases numbered 10, after V lost 3 bases and J lost 0 bases. CDR3 size: 18 residues. This CDR3 reads CASSHTAGTGVMNTEAFF. CDR3 DNA: TGCGCCAGCAGTCATACTGCCGGGACAGGGGTGATGAACACTGAAGCTTTCTTT.

The chain is built from TRBV5-1 and TRBJ1-4; 7 bases are a match to TRBD1. This CDR3 region has 18 residues. CDR1 is SGHRS and CDR2 is YFSETQ in the germline V gene. V was pared by 0 bases and J by 1 base, with 9 bases of the junction left unmatched. CDR3 region: CASSLGRGRQLTNEKLFF. The DNA of the CDR3 is TGCGCCAGCAGCTTGGGCAGGGGGAGGCAATTAACTAATGAAAAACTGTTTTTT. The full variable domain, rest sourced from reference TRBV5-1 and TRBJ1-4, is KAGVTQTPRYLIKTRGQQVTLSCSPISGHRSVSWYQQTPGQGLQFLFEYFSETQRNKGNFPGRFSGRQFSNSRSEMNVSTLELGDSALYLCASSLGRGRQLTNEKLFFGSGTQLSVL.

With regard to this clone: A junction boundary mismatches the germline segment, possibly from a read error. CDR3 sequence reads: CSSSYPTGGADGYTF. CDR3 nucleotide sequence: TGTTCCAGCAGCTATCCGACAGGGGGCGCGGATGGCTACACCTTC. V and J are TRBV7-9 and TRBJ1-2; 10 bases line up with TRBD1. CDR3 length equals 15 residues. Germline V gene lookup returns CDR1 SEHNR and CDR2 FQNEAQ (reference sequence).

The chain uses TRBV18 and TRBJ1-2; 7 nucleotides agree with TRBD1. The CDR3 consists of 14 residues. Germline CDR1 and CDR2: KGHSH and LQKENI. With 3 bases clipped from V and 8 bases from J, the junction kept 9 bases outside the gene matches. The CDR3 DNA follows: TGTGCCAGCTCACCGGAGGGGGCAGGTGGCGGCTACACCTTC. It encodes CASSPEGAGGGYTF.

This rearrangement joins TRBV10-1 to TRBJ1-1, with TRBD1 identical over 8 bases. This CDR3 has 16 amino acids. Trimming at V came to 3 bases and at J to 3 bases, leaving 9 bases not matched to a gene. Germline loops: CDR1 WNHNN, CDR2 SYGVQD (reference sequence). The CDR3 region is CASSDSGGQTDTEAFF. The CDR3 nucleotides read TGCGCCAGCAGTGACTCAGGGGGCCAGACGGACACTGAAGCTTTCTTT.

The J gene is TRBJ2-2, the V gene TRBV27, with TRBD2 identical over 8 bases. CDR1 MNHEY and CDR2 SMNVEV come from the germline V gene (reference sequence). Trimming at V came to 2 bases and at J to 8 bases, leaving 7 bases not matched to a gene. CDR3 length: 15 amino acids. The CDR3 DNA sequence: TGTGCCAGCAGTTTAGCGGGAGGAGGTGAGGGGGAGCTGTTTTTT. Its translation: CASSLAGGGEGELFF.

This clone appeared once. The V and J genes are TRBV11-2 and TRBJ1-5; D call uncertain. Trimming took 5 bases from V and 0 from J, leaving 17 bases between them. Germline V gives CDR1 SGHAT, CDR2 FQNNGV. The length of the CDR3 is 17 residues. The CDR3 nucleotides are TGTGCCAGCAGCCCGCCCCGTGGGCAGATTAGCAATCAGCCCCAGCATTTT. It encodes CASSPPRGQISNQPQHF.

In its sample, this clone was seen once. The chain couples TRBV11-3 to TRBJ2-3, with 7 bases matching TRBD2. CDR1 is SGHNT and CDR2 is YENEEA in the germline V gene. There are 15 residues in the CDR3. V was clipped by 4 bases and J by 4 bases; unmatched bases: 8. The CDR3 nucleotides read TGTGCCAGCAGCTCGTACGGACTAGTTGCAGATACGCAGTATTTT. Protein sequence: CASSSYGLVADTQYF.

The chain combines TRBV7-9 with TRBJ2-7, with 7 bases matching TRBD1. This CDR3 is built from 15 residues. Germline loops: CDR1 SEHNR, CDR2 FQNEAQ (reference sequence). V shed 5 bases and J 0 bases; nucleotides not matched to a gene: 7. This chain's CDR3 is CASSQGDLSSYEQYF. The CDR3 nucleotides read TGTGCCAGCAGCCAGGGGGACCTGAGCTCCTACGAGCAGTACTTC.

The chain employs TRBV2 and TRBJ2-3, with 10 bases that match TRBD2. The CDR3 covers 19 residues. Germline CDR1 is SNHLY and CDR2 is FYNNEI. V lost 7 bases, J lost 0 bases, and 16 bases stayed unmatched. The CDR3 nucleotides are TGTGCCAGCACTCCCCTCACCTTAAGAGCGGGGGGGAGCACAGATACGCAGTATTTT. Translation gives CASTPLTLRAGGSTDTQYF.

CDR3 DNA sequence: TGTGCCAGCAGCTTAAGTACGACGGGTGAAAAACTGTTTTTT. Protein product: CASSLSTTGEKLFF. The rearrangement joins TRBV7-6 to TRBJ1-4; D is undetermined. V shed 2 bases and J shed 7 bases, with 11 bases lying between them. The germline V gene has CDR1 SGHVS and CDR2 FNYEAQ. The CDR3 sequence is 14 residues long.

The chain has TRBV11-3 and TRBJ2-7; D perhaps matches TRBD2 (6 bases). CDR1 is SGHNT and CDR2 is YENEEA in the germline V gene. This CDR3 is built from 15 residues. The V gene lost 5 bases and the J gene lost 0 bases, with 14 bases spanning the gap. CDR3 coding DNA: TGTGCCAGCAGCCCTCGACTAGGGAGCTCCTACGAGCAGTACTTC. Its protein is CASSPRLGSSYEQYF. The whole variable domain, filled in from reference TRBV11-3 and TRBJ2-7, reads EAGVVQSPRYKIIEKKQPVAFWCNPISGHNTLYWYLQNLGQGPELLIRYENEEAVDDSQLPKDRFSAERLKGVDSTLKIQPAELGDSAVYLCASSPRLGSSYEQYFGPGTRLTVT.

J is TRBJ1-1 and V is TRBV10-3, with a tentative D call TRBD1 (6 bases). Trimming stripped 11 bases from V and 3 bases from J, with 22 bases between. The CDR3 has 15 amino acids. From germline, CDR1 is ENHRY and CDR2 SYGVKD. The DNA for the CDR3 is TGTGCCTCGGGAGGGGGGGTTGGGGAGTACACTGAAGCTTTCTTT. Residues: CASGGGVGEYTEAFF.

This clone was recorded once. The rearrangement joins TRBV5-1 to TRBJ2-7, with 10 positions matching TRBD2. CDR3 length: 18 residues. The germline V gene encodes CDR1 SGHRS and CDR2 YFSETQ. V dropped 0 bases and J dropped 6; count of bases not matched to a gene: 15. CDR3 in DNA: TGCGCCAGCAGCTTGGTGGGGCTAGCGGGAGTCGGGAGTAGCGAGCAGTACTTC. Amino acids: CASSLVGLAGVGSSEQYF.

J is TRBJ2-7 and V is TRBV7-6; no clear D gene. The CDR3 is made up of 17 amino acids. V gave up 0 bases and J gave up 2 bases, with 17 bases separating them. CDR1 and CDR2 from the germline V gene are SGHVS and FNYEAQ. CDR3 residues: CASSLAHGNSATYEQYF. The CDR3 region has the DNA TGTGCCAGCAGCTTAGCGCACGGTAACAGTGCAACCTACGAGCAGTACTTC.

The chain uses TRBV5-4 and TRBJ2-7; TRBD2 is a possible D gene (6 bases). The germline V gene has CDR1 SGHNT and CDR2 YYREEE (reference sequence). The V and J ends lost 1 base and 2 bases respectively, with 16 bases between them. This CDR3 comprises 16 residues. The CDR3 coding sequence is TGTGCCAGCAGCTTGAGAGGGACTTTATCTCCCTACGAGCAGTACTTC. Its translation: CASSLRGTLSPYEQYF.